One sample yielded the 13 T cell receptor beta chains listed below, sequenced in a study of blood T cell repertoires in COVID-19. TCRdb's table, derived via immunoSEQ multiplex PCR, lists solely in-frame clones and lacks some. The sample has approximately 89,000 clones; about four fifths are singletons. The sequenced sample consisted of peripheral blood. The receptors shown here come from a man between 65 and 80 years old with acute or convalescent COVID-19.

This rearrangement joins TRBV18 to TRBJ1-4; TRBD1 matches 7 bases. Germline V CDR1 and CDR2: KGHSH, LQKENI. V gave up 8 bases and J gave up 5 bases; unmatched junction bases: 8. There are 14 residues in the CDR3. CDR3 sequence reads: CASQGGQNNEKLFF. CDR3 coding DNA: TGTGCCAGCCAAGGGGGACAGAACAATGAAAAACTGTTTTTT.

The rearrangement uses TRBV10-3 and TRBJ2-7, with 9 bases aligning to TRBD1. The CDR3 is 15 amino acids. Germline V gene lookup returns CDR1 ENHRY and CDR2 SYGVKD. Germline trimming cut 6 bases from V and 6 bases from J; bases unmatched to any gene: 12. CDR3 loop: CAIRERGQGDCEQYF. CDR3 nucleotide sequence: TGTGCCATCAGGGAAAGGGGACAGGGAGATTGCGAGCAGTACTTC.

In its sample, this clone was seen a few times. The CDR3 DNA is TGTGCCAGCTCCCCAGCGGGAGGGCCTCTGCCAGATACGCAGTATTTT. The encoded protein is CASSPAGGPLPDTQYF. The chain links TRBV18 to TRBJ2-3; 10 bases line up with TRBD2. Per germline, CDR1 KGHSH and CDR2 LQKENI. V trimming: 6 bases; J trimming: 4 bases; junction bases outside the gene matches: 10. The CDR3 totals 16 residues.

This clone was recorded a few times. V gene TRBV7-2 combines with J gene TRBJ2-7, with TRBD2 matching 9 bases. CDR3 size: 15 residues. V lost 1 base, J lost 5 bases, and 6 bases stayed unmatched. CDR1 and CDR2 from the germline V gene are SGHTA and FQGNSA. CDR3 sequence reads: CASSLEGLATHEQYF. The CDR3 region has the DNA TGTGCCAGCAGCTTAGAGGGACTAGCTACCCACGAGCAGTACTTC.

The gene calls are TRBV6-2 or TRBV6-3 and TRBJ2-1; TRBD2 aligns across 7 bases. CDR3 size: 17 residues. Germline V lookup: CDR1 MNHEY, CDR2 SVGEGT. Losses at the gene ends were 5 bases for V and 4 bases for J; bases not matched to a gene: 14. CDR3: CASSKPRGLAVYNEQFF. CDR3 in DNA: TGTGCCAGCAGTAAGCCACGAGGGCTAGCGGTTTACAATGAGCAGTTCTTC.

The V and J genes are TRBV6-5 and TRBJ2-1; D unresolved. The germline V gene encodes CDR1 MNHEY and CDR2 SVGAGI. With 2 bases removed from V and 0 bases from J, the gap between germline ends came to 5 bases. This CDR3 region has 14 residues. This CDR3 reads CASSYLSSYNEQFF. DNA of the CDR3: TGTGCCAGCAGTTACCTCAGCTCCTACAATGAGCAGTTCTTC.

This chain links TRBV5-4 with TRBJ2-7; 8 bases line up with TRBD1. CDR3 length equals 14 residues. Germline V gives CDR1 SGHNT, CDR2 YYREEE (reference sequence). V dropped 3 bases and J dropped 0; count of bases not matched to a gene: 2. DNA of the CDR3: TGTGCCAGCAGCTCGGGACAGGACTCCTACGAGCAGTACTTC. It yields the protein CASSSGQDSYEQYF.

This chain connects TRBV14 to TRBJ2-5; the match to TRBD1 covers 7 bases. Germline CDR1 and CDR2: SGHDN and FVKESK. J gave up 9 bases and V 1 base, and 5 bases lay outside the gene matches. The CDR3 consists of 13 residues. The CDR3 nucleotides are TGTGCCAGCAGCCAAGGACAGGGTTGGTCCCAGTACTTC. It specifies CASSQGQGWSQYF.

CDR3 coding DNA: TGTGCCAGTAGTACGACAGGGGTTAATGAAAAACTGTTTTTT. It specifies CASSTTGVNEKLFF. The chain carries TRBV19 and TRBJ1-4, with TRBD1 matching over 8 bases. With 4 bases clipped from V and 4 bases from J, the junction kept 2 bases outside the gene matches. The V gene's germline CDR1 is LNHDA and CDR2 SQIVND (reference sequence). The CDR3 totals 14 residues.

The gene calls are TRBV11-2 and TRBJ1-2; 12 bases are a match to TRBD1. V lost 5 bases to trimming and J lost 4 bases; unmatched junction nucleotides: 8. Germline values: CDR1 SGHAT, CDR2 FQNNGV. The CDR3 spans 16 residues. The CDR3 region is CASSLRRDRGLYGYTF. CDR3 DNA: TGTGCCAGCAGCCTCCGTCGGGACAGGGGGCTCTATGGCTACACCTTC.

The V call is TRBV13, the J call TRBJ2-7; 9 bases are shared with TRBD1. V shed 1 base and J 4 bases; nucleotides not matched to a gene: 11. The CDR3 contains 17 residues. Germline V gene lookup returns CDR1 PRHDT and CDR2 FYEKMQ (reference sequence). CDR3 DNA sequence: TGTGCCAGCAGCTTAGCCGGATTGGAACAGGGGGCTTACGAGCAGTACTTC. This gives the protein CASSLAGLEQGAYEQYF. Full variable domain (rest looked up from reference TRBV13 and TRBJ2-7): AAGVIQSPRHLIKEKRETATLKCYPIPRHDTVYWYQQGPGQDPQFLISFYEKMQSDKGSIPDRFSAQQFSDYHSELNMSSLELGDSALYFCASSLAGLEQGAYEQYFGPGTRLTVT.

The chain carries TRBV5-1 and TRBJ2-1; 12 bases are shared with TRBD2. The length of the CDR3 is 16 residues. Germline CDR1 reads SGHRS; CDR2 reads YFSETQ. With 4 bases clipped from V and 4 bases from J, the junction kept 6 bases outside the gene matches. The CDR3 is CASSPLAGGRYNEQFF. The CDR3 nucleotides are TGCGCCAGCAGCCCTCTAGCGGGAGGGAGGTACAATGAGCAGTTCTTC. Full variable domain (rest looked up from reference TRBV5-1 and TRBJ2-1): KAGVTQTPRYLIKTRGQQVTLSCSPISGHRSVSWYQQTPGQGLQFLFEYFSETQRNKGNFPGRFSGRQFSNSRSEMNVSTLELGDSALYLCASSPLAGGRYNEQFFGPGTRLTVL.

This rearrangement joins TRBV5-8 to TRBJ2-5; 16 bases are a match to TRBD2. J lost 5 bases, V lost 4 bases, and 8 bases had no gene match. Germline V lookup: CDR1 SGHTS, CDR2 YDEGEE. This CDR3 has 17 amino acids. The DNA for the CDR3 is TGTGCCAGCAGCCCAAAGGGACTAGCGGGAGGGGCGGAGACCCAGTACTTC. Protein sequence: CASSPKGLAGGAETQYF.